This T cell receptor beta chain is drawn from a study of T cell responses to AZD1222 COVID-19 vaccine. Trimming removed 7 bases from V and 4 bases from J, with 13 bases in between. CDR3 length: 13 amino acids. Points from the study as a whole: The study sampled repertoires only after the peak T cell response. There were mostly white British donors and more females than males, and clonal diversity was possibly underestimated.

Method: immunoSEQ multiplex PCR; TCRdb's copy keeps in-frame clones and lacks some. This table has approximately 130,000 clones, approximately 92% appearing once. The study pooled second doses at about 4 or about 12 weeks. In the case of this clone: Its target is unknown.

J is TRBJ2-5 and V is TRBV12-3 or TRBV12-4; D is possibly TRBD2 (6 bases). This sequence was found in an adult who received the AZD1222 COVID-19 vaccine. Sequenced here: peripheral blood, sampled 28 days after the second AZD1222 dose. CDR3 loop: CASTFLGGETQYF. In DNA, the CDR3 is TGTGCCAGCACCTTCCTCGGGGGAGAGACCCAGTACTTC.